This TCR beta chain was sequenced for a study of early T cells in non-severe SARS-CoV-2 infection. On the study more broadly: Chains from this unsorted whole-blood bulk RNA could not be paired. Study-wide results and limits: Reliance on VDJdb matching favored anti-spike CD8 responses; private and CD4 specificities were missed.

The sample holds many counts of this clonotype. Its matching antigen is unknown. V lost 4 bases, J lost 3 bases, and 9 bases stayed unmatched. The germline gives CDR1 SGHAT, CDR2 FQNNGV. The CDR3 totals 16 residues. Attachment of unique molecular identifiers was made to individual cDNA molecules. MiXCR was run by TCRdb on the 5' RACE reads, yielding one entry per CDR3 protein. The table has tens of thousands of distinct CDR3 sequences, under 14% seen once. This chain links TRBV11-2 with TRBJ2-3; TRBD2 aligns across 8 bases. The sample comprised whole blood. The sequence was obtained from an adult who was a healthcare worker with PCR-confirmed SARS-CoV-2 infection or an uninfected control (not recorded which). CDR3 nucleotide sequence: TGTGCCAGCAGCTACACTCTAGCGGGCGCTACAGATACGCAGTATTTT. This translates into CASSYTLAGATDTQYF.